The 21 T cell receptor beta chains given below trace back to one sample, sequenced in a study of shared clonotypes between healthy human individuals. Here immunoSEQ multiplex PCR was the method, and the copy in TCRdb shows in-frame clones only, minus some. The table includes about 2.4 million clones, 80% to 95% detected once. Sequencing was performed on naive CD4+ T cells from PBMCs. Sample subset: CD45RA+ positively selected. The receptors were sampled from a man younger than 35 in good health. Some clones in this sample may be carry-over from other donors' samples.

The CDR3 DNA follows: TGTGCCAGCTCACCCGGACAGCAAAGCTCCTACGAGCAGTACTTC. As protein: CASSPGQQSSYEQYF. The rearrangement joins TRBV18 to TRBJ2-7, with a weak D call TRBD1 (6 bases). The CDR3 is 15 residues long. V shed 3 bases and J shed 0 bases, with 12 bases lying between them. Per germline, CDR1 KGHSH and CDR2 LQKENI.

This clone was seen once. The chain carries TRBV7-3 and TRBJ2-1; D unclear. Germline CDR1 and CDR2: SGHTA and FQGTGA. The CDR3 has 15 amino acids. Trimming took off 2 bases at V and 3 bases at J, with 11 bases between the two ends. The DNA for the CDR3 is TGTGCCAGCAGCTTACTAGAATCGGACTACAATGAGCAGTTCTTC. This encodes CASSLLESDYNEQFF.

The chain carries TRBV6-5 and TRBJ2-2, with D maybe TRBD2 (5 bases). CDR3 length: 12 residues. Per germline, CDR1 MNHEY and CDR2 SVGAGI. Trimming removed 6 bases at V and 5 bases at J, with 7 bases between. CDR3 sequence (DNA): TGTGCCAGCAGCCTAGCAACCGGGGAGCTGTTTTTT. This codes for CASSLATGELFF.

V and J are TRBV6-1 and TRBJ1-3; tentative D call: TRBD1 (6 bases). Looked up from germline, CDR1 is MNHNS and CDR2 is SASEGT. The CDR3 spans 12 residues. The CDR3 reads CGGANSGNTIYF. In nucleotides, the CDR3 is TGTGGGGGGGCGAACTCTGGAAACACCATATATTTT.

The chain has TRBV29-1 and TRBJ1-1; tentative D call: TRBD1 (5 bases). This CDR3 spans 12 amino acids. V lost 7 bases to trimming and J lost 3 bases, with 12 bases between them. Germline loops: CDR1 SQVTM, CDR2 ANQGSEA. CDR3 loop: CSADGGDTEAFF. In DNA form, the CDR3 reads TGCAGCGCCGATGGGGGGGACACTGAAGCTTTCTTT.

Concerning this clone itself: Other DNA sequences in the sample encode the same CDR3. The chain links TRBV5-1 to TRBJ1-4, with TRBD1 as a possible D gene (5 bases). This CDR3 contains 15 residues. From germline, CDR1 is SGHRS and CDR2 YFSETQ. Trimming took 4 bases from V and 5 from J, leaving 15 bases between them. This CDR3 reads CASSIAGTGNEKLFF. The CDR3 nucleotides read TGCGCCAGCAGCATTGCCGGGACGGGGAATGAAAAACTGTTTTTT.

The rearrangement uses TRBV6-6 and TRBJ1-1, with D perhaps TRBD1 (6 bases). CDR1 is MNHNY, CDR2 SVGAGI, per germline (reference sequence). CDR3 length equals 15 residues. Deletions cut 10 bases from V and 2 bases from J, with 20 bases between. DNA for the CDR3: TGTGCCACCATCCCCCCCACAGGGCCAAACACTGAAGCTTTCTTT. Protein product: CATIPPTGPNTEAFF.

CDR3 residues: CASGGGGSTYEQYF. DNA for the CDR3: TGCGCCAGCGGCGGGGGCGGGAGTACCTACGAGCAGTACTTC. The chain is built from TRBV5-1 and TRBJ2-7; a weak D match, TRBD2 (7 bases). Germline V CDR1 and CDR2: SGHRS, YFSETQ. This CDR3 is 14 amino acids long. Deletions cut 7 bases from V and 2 bases from J, with 16 bases between.

V and J are TRBV9 and TRBJ1-1; no firm D call. The germline V gene has CDR1 SGDLS and CDR2 YYNGEE. V was shortened by 4 bases and J by 0 bases, with 13 bases between the two germline ends. The CDR3 totals 15 residues. The CDR3 spells CASSPIRTVNTEAFF. The CDR3 nucleotides read TGTGCCAGCAGCCCCATTAGGACGGTGAACACTGAAGCTTTCTTT.

This chain links TRBV20-1 with TRBJ1-1; D is unclear. The germline gives CDR1 DFQATT, CDR2 SNEGSKA (reference sequence). Deletions cut 4 bases from V and 5 bases from J, with 5 bases between. The CDR3 totals 10 residues. CDR3: CSAKRTEAFF. The CDR3 region has the DNA TGCAGTGCTAAAAGGACTGAAGCTTTCTTT.

V usage is TRBV5-1 and J usage is TRBJ2-1, with a tentative D call TRBD2 (6 bases). This CDR3 is built from 15 residues. With 4 bases removed from V and 7 bases from J, the gap between germline ends came to 18 bases. Per the germline V gene, CDR1 is SGHRS and CDR2 is YFSETQ. CDR3 in amino acids: CASSLGTSSGNEQFF. DNA for the CDR3: TGCGCCAGCAGCCTCGGGACTTCCTCTGGGAATGAGCAGTTCTTC.

This clone occurred once. The CDR3 nucleotides are TGTGCCAGCAGCCCCAGACAGGGCGCAAACACCGGGGAGCTGTTTTTT. It specifies CASSPRQGANTGELFF. The chain employs TRBV7-2 and TRBJ2-2; 7 bases fit TRBD1. V trimming: 5 bases; J trimming: 2 bases; junction bases outside the gene matches: 8. There are 16 residues in the CDR3. Germline assignment: CDR1 SGHTA and CDR2 FQGNSA.

This clone was counted once. The V and J genes are TRBV5-1 and TRBJ2-2; D call uncertain. Germline-derived CDR1 and CDR2 are SGHRS and YFSETQ. This CDR3 region has 15 residues. V shed 2 bases and J shed 5 bases, with 13 bases lying between them. The CDR3: CASSLIPGETGELFF. CDR3 nucleotide sequence: TGCGCCAGCAGCTTAATTCCAGGCGAGACCGGGGAGCTGTTTTTT.

The table lists this clone with a count of one. The chain links TRBV29-1 to TRBJ2-3, with TRBD2 matching over 9 bases. The V and J ends lost 6 bases and 0 bases, in that order; junction bases with no gene match: 7. Germline CDR1 reads SQVTM; CDR2 reads ANQGSEA. The CDR3 runs 15 residues. CDR3 sequence (DNA): TGCAGCGTCGCCGGACTAGCGCGAAGCACAGATACGCAGTATTTT. This encodes CSVAGLARSTDTQYF.

The rearrangement uses TRBV19 and TRBJ2-2; 8 nucleotides agree with TRBD1. Germline V gene sequence: CDR1 LNHDA, CDR2 SQIVND (reference sequence). The CDR3 consists of 16 residues. The junction had 10 bases not matched to a gene; V was cut back by 5 bases and J by 5 bases. CDR3 region: CASSLPRGRKTGELFF. The CDR3, as DNA: TGTGCCAGTAGTCTCCCCAGGGGGCGCAAGACCGGGGAGCTGTTTTTT.

The gene calls are TRBV6-6 and TRBJ2-3; TRBD2 aligns across 7 bases. The CDR3 extends over 16 amino acids. The germline gives CDR1 MNHNY, CDR2 SVGAGI (reference sequence). Trimming took 5 bases from V and 2 from J; bases not matched to a gene: 10. The CDR3 nucleotides read TGTGCCAGCAGTCCCTATGGGGCGGGAGTCACAGATACGCAGTATTTT. This gives the protein CASSPYGAGVTDTQYF.

A note on this clone: The same CDR3 also results from other DNA sequences found in this sample. The chain joins TRBV18 to TRBJ1-4, with 7 bases identical to TRBD1. Trimming took 1 base from V and 3 from J; bases not matched to a gene: 5. The CDR3 spans 16 residues. Germline CDR1 and CDR2: KGHSH and LQKENI. In nucleotides, the CDR3 is TGTGCCAGCTCACCACTATCCGGGACAGCTAATGAAAAACTGTTTTTT. It specifies CASSPLSGTANEKLFF. Full variable domain (rest looked up from reference TRBV18 and TRBJ1-4): NAGVMQNPRHLVRRRGQEARLRCSPMKGHSHVYWYRQLPEEGLKFMVYLQKENIIDESGMPKERFSAEFPKEGPSILRIQQVVRGDSAAYFCASSPLSGTANEKLFFGSGTQLSVL.

This chain connects TRBV11-2 to TRBJ2-1; D is tentatively TRBD1 or TRBD2 (5 bases each). V dropped 1 base and J dropped 9 bases, with 10 bases sitting between them. Per the germline V gene, CDR1 is SGHAT and CDR2 is FQNNGV. This CDR3 region has 13 residues. The CDR3 DNA is TGTGCCAGCAGCTTAGTCGAGGGGATTGAGCAGTTCTTC. Translated, it gives CASSLVEGIEQFF.

The rearrangement joins TRBV27 to TRBJ1-5, with D maybe TRBD1 (5 bases). Germline V gives CDR1 MNHEY, CDR2 SMNVEV (reference sequence). The V end was cut by 2 bases, the J end by 3 bases, with 8 bases between. The CDR3 sequence is 14 residues long. CDR3 nucleotide sequence: TGTGCCAGCAGTTTAGCAGGGAACAATCAGCCCCAGCATTTT. Residues: CASSLAGNNQPQHF.

This chain connects TRBV7-9 to TRBJ2-7; a possible D gene is TRBD1 (6 bases). The CDR3 is made up of 14 amino acids. V was cut by 4 bases and J by 0 bases, with 10 bases left in between. The germline V gene has CDR1 SEHNR and CDR2 FQNEAQ (reference sequence). The CDR3 protein is CASSSYRASYEQYF. CDR3 sequence (DNA): TGTGCCAGCAGCTCTTACAGGGCCTCCTACGAGCAGTACTTC.

J is TRBJ1-1 and V is TRBV7-2; the D is unclear. V dropped 2 bases and J dropped 5 bases, with 12 bases sitting between them. Germline V CDR1 and CDR2: SGHTA, FQGNSA. The CDR3 length is 14 residues. The CDR3 sequence: CASSLPVGRTEAFF. The CDR3 nucleotides are TGTGCCAGCAGCTTACCAGTCGGGAGGACTGAAGCTTTCTTT.